This T cell receptor (beta chain) emerged from a study of blood T cell repertoires in COVID-19. Study at large: PBMCs, B-cell-depleted T cells, or T cells provided the cDNA or gDNA that made up the material.

Only in-frame clones appear in the TCRdb table, and some are missing; sequencing was by immunoSEQ multiplex PCR. The sample includes 75,000 to 95,000 clones, less than 85% of them seen just once. This clone has a handful of counts. V lost 5 bases, J lost 6 bases, and 6 bases stayed unmatched. This CDR3 has 14 amino acids. The germline V gene encodes CDR1 MGHDK and CDR2 SYGVNS. This clonotype was obtained from a man aged 65-85 years with COVID-19, enrolled during active disease. The chain combines TRBV25-1 with TRBJ2-7; 11 positions match TRBD2. What was sequenced was peripheral blood. The CDR3, as DNA: TGTGCCAGCAGTCTTAGCGGGAGGGCCATCGAGCAGTACTTC. Protein product: CASSLSGRAIEQYF.